The 7 T cell receptor beta chains below all came from one sample that was sequenced in a study of T cells after yellow fever vaccination (dated by TCRdb to the late 2010s). Reading the label with the study, this specimen's treatment or condition is: live attenuated yellow fever vaccine strain. The library relied on 5' RACE. The data were produced on an Illumina HiSeq 2500. The public reads were reprocessed in TCRdb via fastp at Q25 and MiXCR, keeping in-frame beta chains. Each record represents a unique CDR3 protein, reported with the most common genes and DNA among its rows. The sample table lists more than 95,000 distinct CDR3 sequences, about 7.2% of them with a count of one. Jointly, the top ten make up 2.7% of the sample. Sample: CD4+ T cells sorted from PBMCs, taken roughly 47 days after the first yellow fever vaccination. These receptors were obtained from a man aged 18 to 30 who received the YFV17D yellow fever vaccine.

This clonotype was counted at least ten times. V usage is TRBV28 and J usage is TRBJ2-7; unclear D gene. Germline assignment: CDR1 MDHEN and CDR2 SYDVKM. The CDR3 extends over 13 amino acids. The ends were cut back, 5 bases at V and 3 bases at J, with 11 bases in the middle. The CDR3 coding sequence is TGTGCCAGCAGTCCGTCCGACGGCTACGAGCAGTACGTC. Amino acids: CASSPSDGYEQYV.

This clonotype was recorded many times. Here the CDR3 DNA reads TGTGCCAGCTCTCTTTGGGCAGGGGCCCTCGGAGAGACCCAGTACTTC. This sequence encodes CASSLWAGALGETQYF. V and J are TRBV18 and TRBJ2-5; a possible D gene is TRBD1 (6 bases). Per germline, CDR1 KGHSH and CDR2 LQKENI. CDR3 length equals 16 residues. V was cut by 6 bases and J by 4 bases, with 21 bases left in between.

This clonotype occurred many times. The chain is built from TRBV7-3 and TRBJ2-2, with unresolved D. V lost 0 bases, J lost 4 bases, and 6 bases lay in between. Per the germline V gene, CDR1 is SGHTA and CDR2 is FQGTGA. The CDR3 spans 14 residues. CDR3 bases: TGTGCCAGCAGCTTAACCTTGGGCACCGGGGAGCTGTTTTTT. This codes for CASSLTLGTGELFF.

This clonotype has ten or more counts. This chain connects TRBV28 to TRBJ2-4; the match to TRBD2 covers 14 bases. V gave up 6 bases and J gave up 0 bases; unmatched junction bases: 10. This CDR3 has 19 residues. Germline values: CDR1 MDHEN, CDR2 SYDVKM. The CDR3 region has the DNA TGTGCCAGCAGCCGACGGGGACTAGCGGGGGTTTTAGCCAAAAACATTCAGTACTTC. This sequence encodes CASSRRGLAGVLAKNIQYF.

This clonotype has a count of ten or more. This sequence joins TRBV20-1 and TRBJ1-2, with D possibly matching TRBD1 (5 bases). The germline gives CDR1 DFQATT, CDR2 SNEGSKA (reference sequence). V lost 5 bases to trimming and J lost 1 base, with 14 bases between them. There are 14 residues in the CDR3. CDR3 nucleotides: TGCAGTGCTCCAAGCGGGACGGTTAACTATGGCTACACCTTC. This gives the protein CSAPSGTVNYGYTF.

This clonotype was counted many times. This chain links TRBV7-3 with TRBJ1-1; no firm D call. V was pared by 2 bases and J by 2 bases, with 9 bases between. Germline V gives CDR1 SGHTA, CDR2 FQGTGA. CDR3 size: 14 residues. The DNA of the CDR3 is TGTGCCAGCAGCTTATTCGCAGAAAACACTGAAGCTTTCTTT. It encodes CASSLFAENTEAFF.

This clonotype was found many times. The chain uses TRBV20-1 and TRBJ2-7, with 8 positions matching TRBD2. CDR3 length equals 14 residues. Trimming took 6 bases from V and 0 from J; bases not matched to a gene: 7. Germline V gene sequence: CDR1 DFQATT, CDR2 SNEGSKA (reference sequence). CDR3 in amino acids: CSATGLAGSYEQYF. The CDR3 nucleotides are TGCAGTGCGACCGGACTAGCCGGCTCCTACGAGCAGTACTTC.